These T cell receptor beta chains were read from a single sample in a study of CD8+ T cells in alopecia areata. Data came from immunoSEQ multiplex PCR; TCRdb stores just in-frame clones and leaves some out. The table shows 150,000 or so clones, with about nine tenths occurring only once. Specimen: CD8+ T cells sorted from blood, collected at week 0. All receptors derive from a human donor with alopecia areata. CDR3s include the opening cysteine and the closing phenylalanine or tryptophan. A D gene is named only where the DNA matches it firmly. Size values are once, few and many counts, or a class for expanded clones, and some rows have none.

D gene	clone size	CDR3 length	V gene	J gene	CDR3 protein	CDR3 DNA
-	-	15	TRBV30	TRBJ1-1	CAWMWRGWENTEAFF	TGTGCCTGGATGTGGAGGGGCTGGGAGAACACTGAAGCTTTCTTT
-	-	17	TRBV7-9	TRBJ2-1	CASSNSGRRGSYNEQFF	TGTGCCAGCAGCAATAGCGGACGGAGGGGCTCCTACAATGAGCAGTTCTTC
-	-	15	TRBV5-6	TRBJ1-1	CASSLLQGVITEAFF	TGTGCCAGCAGCTTATTACAGGGAGTTATCACTGAAGCTTTCTTT
TRBD2	-	13	TRBV29-1	TRBJ2-5	CSVGSSGGETQYF	TGCAGCGTTGGAAGTTCGGGGGGGGAGACCCAGTACTTC
-	-	15	TRBV19	TRBJ1-1	CATYGQGLFYTEAFF	TGTGCCACTTACGGGCAGGGGCTCTTTTACACTGAAGCTTTCTTT
TRBD1	-	18	TRBV27	TRBJ2-7	CASSLSGFGQGPNYEQYF	TGTGCCAGCAGTTTATCGGGATTCGGACAGGGACCCAACTACGAGCAGTACTTC
-	-	14	TRBV21-1	TRBJ2-7	CASPSPGGSYEQYF	TGTGCCAGCCCCAGCCCGGGAGGATCCTACGAGCAGTACTTC
-	-	14	TRBV10-3	TRBJ2-7	CASAPWSGIYEQYF	TGTGCCAGCGCCCCCTGGTCAGGGATCTACGAGCAGTACTTC
-	-	12	TRBV10-1	TRBJ2-7	CASSGTLYEQYF	TGCGCCAGCAGTGGGACCCTATACGAGCAGTACTTC
-	-	14	TRBV2	TRBJ1-1	CASSPTRGNTEAFF	TGTGCCAGCAGCCCTACCCGGGGCAACACTGAAGCTTTCTTT
-	-	14	TRBV29-1	TRBJ2-2	CSVGRDTWAGELFF	TGCAGCGTTGGGCGGGACACTTGGGCCGGGGAGCTGTTTTTT
-	-	12	TRBV7-9	TRBJ2-3	CASSLDARGWYF	TGTGCCAGCAGCTTAGATGCGAGAGGGTGGTATTTT
TRBD1	-	13	TRBV29-1	TRBJ2-2	CSVRDRGSGELFF	TGCAGCGTTCGGGACAGGGGTTCCGGGGAGCTGTTCTTT
TRBD2	-	17	TRBV7-6	TRBJ2-7	CASSSGTSGRSPYEQYF	TGTGCCAGCAGCTCCGGGACTAGCGGGAGATCGCCCTACGAGCAGTACTTC
-	-	13	TRBV5-1	TRBJ2-7	CASSLQSAYEQYF	TGCGCCAGCAGCTTGCAATCAGCCTACGAGCAGTACTTC
-	-	12	TRBV27	TRBJ2-7	CASSLFGDEQYF	TGTGCCAGCAGTTTATTTGGCGACGAGCAGTACTTC
TRBD2	-	14	TRBV7-6	TRBJ2-7	CASTNSGGRGEQYF	TGTGCCAGCACCAATAGTGGGGGGAGGGGCGAGCAGTACTTC
-	-	13	TRBV6-1	TRBJ1-1	CASSSQGSPEAFF	TGTGCCAGCAGTTCACAGGGTAGCCCTGAAGCTTTCTTT
-	few	14	TRBV12-5	TRBJ2-5	CASARTANQETQYF	TGTGCTAGTGCCCGAACAGCAAATCAAGAGACCCAGTACTTC
TRBD1	-	14	TRBV27	TRBJ2-7	CASSPGTALYEQYF	TGTGCCAGCAGCCCCGGGACAGCACTCTACGAGCAGTACTTC
-	few	15	TRBV9	TRBJ2-2	CASSVDGLWTGELFF	TGTGCCAGCAGCGTAGACGGCCTCTGGACCGGGGAGCTGTTTTTT